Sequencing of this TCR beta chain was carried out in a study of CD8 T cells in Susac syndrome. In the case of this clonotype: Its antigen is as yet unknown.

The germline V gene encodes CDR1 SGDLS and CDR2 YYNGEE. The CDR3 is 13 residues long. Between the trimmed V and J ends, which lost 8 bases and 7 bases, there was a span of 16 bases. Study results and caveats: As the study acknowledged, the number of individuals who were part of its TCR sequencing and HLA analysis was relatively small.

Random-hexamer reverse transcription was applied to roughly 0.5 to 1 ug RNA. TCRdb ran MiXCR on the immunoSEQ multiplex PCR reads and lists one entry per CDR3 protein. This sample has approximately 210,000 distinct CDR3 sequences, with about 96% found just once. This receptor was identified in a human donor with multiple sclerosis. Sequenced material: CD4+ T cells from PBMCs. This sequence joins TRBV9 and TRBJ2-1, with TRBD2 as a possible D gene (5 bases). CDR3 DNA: TGTGCCAGTGCAGCGGACGATAGGAATGAGCAGTTCTTC. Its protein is CASAADDRNEQFF. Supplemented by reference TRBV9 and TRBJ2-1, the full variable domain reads DSGVTQTPKHLITATGQRVTLRCSPRSGDLSVYWYQQSLDQGLQFLIQYYNGEERAKGNILERFSAQQFPDLHSELNLSSLELGDSALYFCASAADDRNEQFFGPGTRLTVL.